What follows is one T cell receptor (beta chain) and its context. These data are taken from a study of pediatric ulcerative colitis. TCRdb's copy holds only in-frame clones and misses some; the assay was immunoSEQ multiplex PCR. Seen here are 30,000 to 40,000 clones, about three quarters observed once, and the top ten hold approximately 1%. Rectal tissue came from one to two pinch biopsies taken at colonoscopy. Germline V lookup: CDR1 MNHNY, CDR2 SVGAGI (reference sequence). V was shortened by 0 bases and J by 2 bases, with 10 bases between the two germline ends. CDR3 length equals 15 residues. The TCR sequence derives from a boy aged 5-17 years with mild ulcerative colitis. Sequenced: gut tissue. The V gene is TRBV6-6, the J gene TRBJ1-1; no reliable D call. The CDR3 region is CASSYSVGRNTEAFF. CDR3 coding DNA: TGTGCCAGCAGTTACTCGGTAGGGCGCAACACTGAAGCTTTCTTT.